Each of the 10 T cell receptor beta chains below was sequenced from the same sample in a study of Ad26.COV2.S vaccination and SARS-CoV-2 variants (dated by TCRdb to the early 2020s). The treatment or condition label here, explained by the study, means: roughly 20 received Ad26.COV2.S at low or high dose, single or two shots; 5 received placebo; per-sample allocation not given. For vaccine and placebo recipients, repertoires were sequenced using samples collected on day 63 after the first injection. Library construction relied on the immunoSEQ multiplex PCR assay. TCRdb's version of the immuneACCESS table is confined to in-frame rearrangements and falls short of the full clone set. An unresolved V gene accounts for under half of the shortfall where checked; the remainder is of unknown origin. The sample yields hundreds of thousands of clones; over 75% were counted once. The ten largest make up less than 3.5% of the sample.

Sequences were derived from peripheral blood, sampled in a trial of Ad26.COV2.S vaccine versus placebo. These receptor sequences come from a person aged 18-60 years who received the Ad26.COV2.S COVID-19 vaccine or a placebo.

CDR3 in amino acids: CASSQGAGQPQHF. The DNA of the CDR3 is TGTGCCAGCAGCCAAGGTGCGGGTCAGCCCCAGCATTTT. V gene TRBV14 combines with J gene TRBJ1-5; no clear D. V was trimmed by 1 base and J by 6 bases, leaving 7 bases between them. Germline V gives CDR1 SGHDN, CDR2 FVKESK. The CDR3 is 13 residues long.

This sequence joins TRBV6-4 and TRBJ2-5; possibly TRBD2 for D (5 bases). Between the trimmed V and J ends, which lost 0 bases and 2 bases, there was a span of 7 bases. The CDR3 spans 14 residues. CDR1 is MRHNA and CDR2 is SNTAGT in the germline V gene. CDR3 amino acids: CASSDSGRQETQYF. In nucleotides, the CDR3 is TGTGCCAGCAGTGACTCAGGGAGACAAGAGACCCAGTACTTC.

The CDR3 here is CASSSGGANYGYTF. Written as DNA, the CDR3 is TGTGCCAGCAGTTCAGGTGGGGCTAACTATGGCTACACCTTC. The chain recombines TRBV6-6 with TRBJ1-2, with unresolved D. The V gene lost 4 bases and the J gene lost 0 bases, with 9 bases spanning the gap. From germline, CDR1 is MNHNY and CDR2 SVGAGI (reference sequence). This CDR3 region has 14 residues.

The CDR3 DNA reads TGTGCCAGCAGCTTAGGCCCGGTTGGGGGTGGGTCTCGGTTTGGTGGCTACACCTTC. As protein: CASSLGPVGGGSRFGGYTF. The chain employs TRBV7-2 and TRBJ1-2; possible D gene TRBD1, 5 bases. Deletions cut 1 base from V and 7 bases from J, with 28 bases between. CDR1 and CDR2 from the germline V gene are SGHTA and FQGNSA. This CDR3 comprises 19 residues.

The chain joins TRBV4-2 to TRBJ1-2, with 10 nucleotides matching TRBD1. Germline assignment: CDR1 LGHNA and CDR2 YNFKEQ. CDR3 length: 15 residues. J was trimmed by 5 bases and V by 3 bases; bases with no gene match: 6. The CDR3 loop is CASSHLTGGEYGYTF. The CDR3 DNA is TGTGCCAGCAGCCACCTGACAGGGGGCGAGTATGGCTACACCTTC.

The chain carries TRBV18 and TRBJ2-7; D possibly corresponds to TRBD1 (5 bases). V dropped 1 base and J dropped 4 bases, with 11 bases sitting between them. This CDR3 comprises 14 residues. Germline V lookup: CDR1 KGHSH, CDR2 LQKENI. The CDR3 DNA sequence: TGTGCCAGCTCACCACGGGGCAGAGAGTACGAGCAGTACTTC. Translated, it gives CASSPRGREYEQYF. The full variable domain, rest sourced from reference TRBV18 and TRBJ2-7, is NAGVMQNPRHLVRRRGQEARLRCSPMKGHSHVYWYRQLPEEGLKFMVYLQKENIIDESGMPKERFSAEFPKEGPSILRIQQVVRGDSAAYFCASSPRGREYEQYFGPGTRLTVT.

The chain recombines TRBV5-6 with TRBJ2-7; D possibly corresponds to TRBD2 (5 bases). The V end lost 0 bases, the J end lost 0 bases, and 7 bases lay between the germline ends. Germline CDR1 is SGHDT and CDR2 is YYEEEE. This CDR3 has 14 residues. This CDR3 reads CASSLERDSYEQYF. The CDR3 DNA reads TGTGCCAGCAGCTTGGAACGGGACTCCTACGAGCAGTACTTC.

The chain employs TRBV6-5 and TRBJ1-6; 8 positions match TRBD1. The germline V gene has CDR1 MNHEY and CDR2 SVGAGI. The CDR3 has 15 residues. Trimming cost V 8 bases and J 1 base; bases outside gene matches: 4. The CDR3 loop reads CASWTGRSYNSPLHF. Written as DNA, the CDR3 is TGTGCCAGCTGGACAGGGCGGTCCTATAATTCACCCCTCCACTTT.

This chain connects TRBV19 to TRBJ1-1, with D perhaps TRBD1 (6 bases). Trimming shortened V by 8 bases and J by 3 bases, and 19 bases separated the two germline ends. CDR1 is LNHDA and CDR2 is SQIVND in the germline V gene (reference sequence). The CDR3 extends over 15 amino acids. CDR3 in DNA: TGTGCCAGTGCTCACCGGGGGCTGGGGGACACTGAAGCTTTCTTT. Its protein is CASAHRGLGDTEAFF.

This rearrangement joins TRBV9 to TRBJ2-5; 11 bases are a match to TRBD2. The trim removed 3 bases at V and 5 bases at J, leaving 3 bases unmatched. The CDR3 consists of 14 residues. Germline-derived CDR1 and CDR2 are SGDLS and YYNGEE. The CDR3: CASSASGGRETQYF. In nucleotides, the CDR3 is TGTGCCAGCAGCGCTAGCGGGGGGCGGGAGACCCAGTACTTC.